Given below is one T cell receptor beta chain in context. Its antigen is not known. The CDR3 length is 15 residues. Deletions cut 6 bases from V and 0 bases from J, with 12 bases between. Germline V lookup: CDR1 MNHEY, CDR2 SMNVEV (reference sequence). The investigators reverse transcribed all of the isolated RNA, so they sequenced expressed TCRB transcripts. Using immunoSEQ multiplex PCR, the repertoire was profiled, and TCRdb retains in-frame clones only, with some absent. This table has 300,000 to 350,000 clones, 8% appearing once. This specimen comes from a study of beta chain features in type 1 diabetes. Study-level background: Patients did not differ from healthy donors in age, gender or cell yield.

General study results and limits: Comparison showed that naive, central memory and Treg TCRB repertoires appeared more similar among patients than among healthy donors.

The sequence came from a young woman in good health. This sequence joins TRBV27 and TRBJ1-3; D perhaps matches TRBD1 (5 bases). Sequenced: central memory CD4+ T cells from blood. This CDR3 reads CASSLGGGSGNTIYF. In nucleotides, the CDR3 is TGTGCCAGCAGCCTGGGGGGGGGCTCTGGAAACACCATATATTTT.